This T cell receptor (beta chain) was captured by sequencing in a study of read filtering for tumor transcriptome and immune sequencing. Study information: TCR-mapped reads were about 3.5 to 10.27 million with IR-seq versus roughly 80 to 1273 with RNA-seq.

CDR3 length: 12 amino acids. The germline V and J ends were trimmed by 9 bases and 4 bases, with 7 bases remaining between them. CDR1 and CDR2 from the germline V gene are LNHDA and SQIVND (reference sequence). This clonotype was recorded many times. Its matching antigen is unknown. Study observations and caveats: About 80% of IR-seq clonotypes had one read, totaling 3% to 4% of reads; RNA-seq: 74.6% and 44.6%.

This library used around 400 ng RNA and molecular barcoded adaptors spanning alpha/delta and beta/gamma chains. TCRdb independently ran MiXCR on the reads; one entry per CDR3 protein. The profile shows approximately 59,000 distinct CDR3 sequences, more than 9% of them singletons. Sequencing was done on a sample of a population of CD138-negative cells sorted from bone marrow. The chain employs TRBV19 and TRBJ2-6; unclear D gene. This clonotype was sampled from a donor at least 40 years old with multiple myeloma. The CDR3 DNA is TGTGCCAGCGCCCTAGGGGCCAACGTCCTGACTTTC. This translates into CASALGANVLTF.